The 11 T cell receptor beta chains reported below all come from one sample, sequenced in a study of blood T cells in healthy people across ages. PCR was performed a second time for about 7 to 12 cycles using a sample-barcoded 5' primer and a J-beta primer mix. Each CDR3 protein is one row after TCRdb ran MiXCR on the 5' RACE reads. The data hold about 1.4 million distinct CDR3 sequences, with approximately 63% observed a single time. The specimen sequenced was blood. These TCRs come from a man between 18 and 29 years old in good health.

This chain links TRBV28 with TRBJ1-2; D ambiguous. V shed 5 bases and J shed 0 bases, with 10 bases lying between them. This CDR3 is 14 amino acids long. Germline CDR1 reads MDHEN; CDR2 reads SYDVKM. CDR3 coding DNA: TGTGCCAGCAGTCCCCCGTCAGCTAACTATGGCTACACCTTC. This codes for CASSPPSANYGYTF.

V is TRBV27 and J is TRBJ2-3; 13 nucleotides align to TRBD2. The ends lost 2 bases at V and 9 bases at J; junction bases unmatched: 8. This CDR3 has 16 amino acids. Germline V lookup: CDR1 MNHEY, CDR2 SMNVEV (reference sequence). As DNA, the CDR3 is TGTGCCAGCAGTTTACCACGGACTAGCGGGAGTTACACGCAGTATTTT. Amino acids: CASSLPRTSGSYTQYF.

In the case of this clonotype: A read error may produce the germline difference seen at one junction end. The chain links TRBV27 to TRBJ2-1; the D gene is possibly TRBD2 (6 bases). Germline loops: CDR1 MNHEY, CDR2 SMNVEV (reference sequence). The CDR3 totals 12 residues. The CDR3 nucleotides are TGTGCCAACAGTCCCGGGGGCAATGAGCAGTTCTTC. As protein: CANSPGGNEQFF.

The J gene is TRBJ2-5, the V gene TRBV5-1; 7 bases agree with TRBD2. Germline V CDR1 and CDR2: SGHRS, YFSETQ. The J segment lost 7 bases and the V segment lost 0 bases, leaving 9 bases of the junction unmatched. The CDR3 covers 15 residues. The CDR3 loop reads CASSLADPGGGTQYF. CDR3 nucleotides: TGCGCCAGCAGCTTGGCGGATCCCGGCGGGGGGACCCAGTACTTC.

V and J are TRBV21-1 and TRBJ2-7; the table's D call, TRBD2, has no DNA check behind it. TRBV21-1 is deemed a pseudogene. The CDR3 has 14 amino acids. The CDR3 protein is CASSHRDSPYEQYF. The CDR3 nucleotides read TGTGCCAGCAGCCACCGGGACTCCCCCTACGAGCAGTACTTC.

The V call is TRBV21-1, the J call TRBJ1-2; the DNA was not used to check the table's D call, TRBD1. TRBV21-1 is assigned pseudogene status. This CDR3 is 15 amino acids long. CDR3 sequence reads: CASSKTGTGVDGYTF. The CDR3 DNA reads TGTGCCAGCAGCAAAACCGGGACAGGGGTAGATGGCTACACCTTC.

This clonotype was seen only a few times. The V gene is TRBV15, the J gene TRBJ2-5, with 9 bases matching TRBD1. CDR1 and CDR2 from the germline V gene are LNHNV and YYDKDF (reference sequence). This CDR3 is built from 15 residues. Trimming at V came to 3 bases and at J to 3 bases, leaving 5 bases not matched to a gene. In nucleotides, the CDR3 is TGTGCCACCAGCAGTCTGGGACAGGGTAAAGAGACCCAGTACTTC. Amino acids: CATSSLGQGKETQYF.

In DNA form, the CDR3 reads TGTGCCAGCAGCGGGGGGGTAACGAAGCAGTACTTC. This codes for CASSGGVTKQYF. V gene TRBV5-6 combines with J gene TRBJ2-7; 7 nucleotides match TRBD2. The CDR3 extends over 12 amino acids. Losses at the gene ends were 4 bases for V and 8 bases for J; bases not matched to a gene: 6. Germline-derived CDR1 and CDR2 are SGHDT and YYEEEE.

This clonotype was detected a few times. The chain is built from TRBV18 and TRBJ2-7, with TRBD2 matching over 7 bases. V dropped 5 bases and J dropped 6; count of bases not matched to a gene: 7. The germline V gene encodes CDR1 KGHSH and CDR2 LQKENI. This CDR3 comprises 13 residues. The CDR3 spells CASSAGRESEQYF. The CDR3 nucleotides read TGTGCCAGCTCAGCAGGGAGGGAATCCGAGCAGTACTTC.

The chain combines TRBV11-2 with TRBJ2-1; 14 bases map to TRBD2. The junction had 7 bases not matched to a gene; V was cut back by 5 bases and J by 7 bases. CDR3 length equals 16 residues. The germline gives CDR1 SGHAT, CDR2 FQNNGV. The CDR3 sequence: CASSGTSGRSRNEQFF. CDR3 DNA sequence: TGTGCCAGCAGCGGGACTAGCGGGAGAAGTAGGAATGAGCAGTTCTTC.

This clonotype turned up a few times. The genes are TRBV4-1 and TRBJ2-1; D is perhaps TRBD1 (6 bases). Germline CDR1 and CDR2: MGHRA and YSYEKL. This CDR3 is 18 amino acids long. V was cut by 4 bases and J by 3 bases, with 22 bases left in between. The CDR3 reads CASSRRVTPTGDYNEQFF. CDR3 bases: TGCGCCAGCAGCCGTAGAGTCACGCCGACAGGAGACTACAATGAGCAGTTCTTC.